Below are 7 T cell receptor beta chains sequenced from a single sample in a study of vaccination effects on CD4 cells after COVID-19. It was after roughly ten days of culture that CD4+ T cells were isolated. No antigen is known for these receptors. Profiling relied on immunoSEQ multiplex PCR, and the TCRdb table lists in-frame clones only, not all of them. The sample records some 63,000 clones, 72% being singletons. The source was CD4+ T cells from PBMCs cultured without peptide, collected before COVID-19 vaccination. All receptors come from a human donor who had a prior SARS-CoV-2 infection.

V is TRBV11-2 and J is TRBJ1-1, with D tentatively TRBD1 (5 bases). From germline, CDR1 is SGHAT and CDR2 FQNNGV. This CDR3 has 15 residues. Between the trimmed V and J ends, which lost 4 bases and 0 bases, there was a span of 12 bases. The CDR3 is CASSSFDRMNTEAFF. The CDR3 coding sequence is TGTGCCAGCAGCTCCTTCGACAGAATGAACACTGAAGCTTTCTTT.

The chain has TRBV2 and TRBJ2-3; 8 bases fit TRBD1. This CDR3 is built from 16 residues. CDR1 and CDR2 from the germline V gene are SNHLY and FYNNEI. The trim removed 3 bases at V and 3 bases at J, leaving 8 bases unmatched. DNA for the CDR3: TGTGCCAGCAGTGAGGTGGACAGGGATAGGACAGATACGCAGTATTTT. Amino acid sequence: CASSEVDRDRTDTQYF.

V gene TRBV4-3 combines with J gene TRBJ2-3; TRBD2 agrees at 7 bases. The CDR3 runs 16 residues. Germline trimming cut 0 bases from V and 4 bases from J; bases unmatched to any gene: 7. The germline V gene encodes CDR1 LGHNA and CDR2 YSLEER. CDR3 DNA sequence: TGCGCCAGCAGCCAAGATATGAAGCTAGCGGCAGATACGCAGTATTTT. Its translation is CASSQDMKLAADTQYF.

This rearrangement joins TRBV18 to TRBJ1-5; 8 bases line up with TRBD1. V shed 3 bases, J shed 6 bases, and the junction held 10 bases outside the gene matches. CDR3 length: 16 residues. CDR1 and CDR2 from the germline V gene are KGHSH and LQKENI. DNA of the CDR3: TGTGCCAGCTCACCTCAAGGGACAGGAGCGGGTCAGCCCCAGCATTTT. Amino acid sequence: CASSPQGTGAGQPQHF. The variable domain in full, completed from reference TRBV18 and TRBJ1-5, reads NAGVMQNPRHLVRRRGQEARLRCSPMKGHSHVYWYRQLPEEGLKFMVYLQKENIIDESGMPKERFSAEFPKEGPSILRIQQVVRGDSAAYFCASSPQGTGAGQPQHFGDGTRLSIL.

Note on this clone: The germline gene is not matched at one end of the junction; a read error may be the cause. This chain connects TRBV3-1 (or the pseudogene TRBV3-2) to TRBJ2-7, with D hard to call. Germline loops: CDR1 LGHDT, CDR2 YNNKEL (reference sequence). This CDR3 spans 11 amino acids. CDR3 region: CASSQYNTVDF. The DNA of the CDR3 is TGTGCCAGCAGCCAATACAATACGGTGGACTTC.

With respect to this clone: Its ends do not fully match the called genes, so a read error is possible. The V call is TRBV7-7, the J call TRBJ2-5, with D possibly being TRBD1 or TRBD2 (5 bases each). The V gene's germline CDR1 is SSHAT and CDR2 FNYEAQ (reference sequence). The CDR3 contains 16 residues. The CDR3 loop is CASSPRAGRPGETQYF. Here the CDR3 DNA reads TGTGCTAGCAGCCCTCGGGCAGGGAGACCAGGAGAGACCCAGTACTTC.

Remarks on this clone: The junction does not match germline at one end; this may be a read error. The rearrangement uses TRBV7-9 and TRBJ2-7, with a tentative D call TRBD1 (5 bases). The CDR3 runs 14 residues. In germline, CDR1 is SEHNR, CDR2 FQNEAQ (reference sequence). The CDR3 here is CASSLDSGSFEQYF. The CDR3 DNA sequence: TGTGCCAGCAGCTTAGACTCAGGGTCCTTCGAGCAGTACTTC.